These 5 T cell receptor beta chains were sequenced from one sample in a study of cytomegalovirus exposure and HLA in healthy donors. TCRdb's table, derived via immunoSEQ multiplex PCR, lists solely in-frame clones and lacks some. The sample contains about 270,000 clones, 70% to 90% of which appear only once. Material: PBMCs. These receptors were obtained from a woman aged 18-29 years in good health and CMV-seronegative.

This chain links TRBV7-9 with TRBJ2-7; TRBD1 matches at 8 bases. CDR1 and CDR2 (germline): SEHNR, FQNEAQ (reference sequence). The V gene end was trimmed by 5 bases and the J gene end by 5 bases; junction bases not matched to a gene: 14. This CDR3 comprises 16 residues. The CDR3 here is CASSPKTGELRDEQYF. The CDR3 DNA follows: TGTGCCAGCAGCCCTAAGACAGGGGAGTTAAGGGACGAGCAGTACTTC. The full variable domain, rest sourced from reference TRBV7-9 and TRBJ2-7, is DTGVSQNPRHKITKRGQNVTFRCDPISEHNRLYWYRQTLGQGPEFLTYFQNEAQLEKSRLLSDRFSAERPKGSFSTLEIQRTEQGDSAMYLCASSPKTGELRDEQYFGPGTRLTVT.

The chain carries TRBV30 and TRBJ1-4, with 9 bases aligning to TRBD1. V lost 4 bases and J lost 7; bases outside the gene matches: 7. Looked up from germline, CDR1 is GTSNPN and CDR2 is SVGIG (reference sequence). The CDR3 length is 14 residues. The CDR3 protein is CAWMRRQGVEKLFF. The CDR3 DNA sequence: TGTGCCTGGATGAGGAGACAGGGGGTTGAAAAACTGTTTTTT.

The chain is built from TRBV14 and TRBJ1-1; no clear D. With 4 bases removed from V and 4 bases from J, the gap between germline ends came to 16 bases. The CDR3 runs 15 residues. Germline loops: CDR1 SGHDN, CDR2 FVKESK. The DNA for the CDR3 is TGTGCCAGCAGCCCCTTATATAGGAGGAGCACTGAAGCTTTCTTT. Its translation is CASSPLYRRSTEAFF.

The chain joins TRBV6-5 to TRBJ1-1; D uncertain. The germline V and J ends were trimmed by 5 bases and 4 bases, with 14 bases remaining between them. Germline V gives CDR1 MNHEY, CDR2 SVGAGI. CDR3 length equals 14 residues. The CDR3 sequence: CASSVNRVGTEAFF. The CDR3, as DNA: TGTGCCAGCAGTGTCAACCGGGTTGGCACTGAAGCTTTCTTT.

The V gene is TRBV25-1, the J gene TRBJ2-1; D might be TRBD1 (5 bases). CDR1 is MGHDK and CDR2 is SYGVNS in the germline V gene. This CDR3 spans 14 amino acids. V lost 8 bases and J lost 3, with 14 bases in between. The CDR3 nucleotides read TGTGCCAGCCGCCCCACCGACAGCTACAATGAGCAGTTCTTC. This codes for CASRPTDSYNEQFF.